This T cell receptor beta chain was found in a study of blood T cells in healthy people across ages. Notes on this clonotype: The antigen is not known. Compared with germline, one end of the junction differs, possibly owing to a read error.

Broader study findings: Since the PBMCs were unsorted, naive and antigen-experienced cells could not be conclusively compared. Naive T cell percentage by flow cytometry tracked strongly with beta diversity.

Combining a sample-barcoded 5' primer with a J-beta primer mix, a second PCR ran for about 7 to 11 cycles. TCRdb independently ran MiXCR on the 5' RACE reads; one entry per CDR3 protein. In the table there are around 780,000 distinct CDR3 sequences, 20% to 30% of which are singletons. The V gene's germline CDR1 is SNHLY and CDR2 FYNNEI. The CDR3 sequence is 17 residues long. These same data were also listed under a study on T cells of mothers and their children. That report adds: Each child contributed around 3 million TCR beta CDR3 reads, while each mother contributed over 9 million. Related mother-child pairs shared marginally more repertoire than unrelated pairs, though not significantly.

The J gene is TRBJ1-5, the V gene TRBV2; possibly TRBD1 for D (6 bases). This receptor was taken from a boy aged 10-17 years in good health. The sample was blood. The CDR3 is CASSEWDGGAPNQPQRF. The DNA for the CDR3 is TGTGCCAGCAGTGAATGGGACGGGGGGGCCCCCAATCAGCCCCAGCGTTTT.